This TCR beta chain was captured by sequencing in a study of T-cell reconstitution after alpha-beta-depleted transplantation in children. The germline gives CDR1 SNHLY, CDR2 FYNNEI. Trimming shortened V by 6 bases and J by 0 bases, and 13 bases separated the two germline ends. The length of the CDR3 is 15 residues. To note about this clonotype: Its specificity is unknown.

Unique molecular identifiers were incorporated when the TCRbeta library was constructed. TCRdb re-derived calls from the PCR reads in MiXCR, one entry per CDR3 protein. The data contain approximately 82,000 distinct CDR3 sequences, about a sixth of them seen just once; the ten biggest clones take up 50% to 65%. Findings and caveats of the study: Several hundred expanded graft clones reportedly gave rise to the alpha-beta T cells present about two months after transplant. Newly generated T cells supplied most T-cell counts and diversity one year post-transplant.

This chain uses TRBV2 with TRBJ2-3; D is possibly TRBD1 (6 bases). The material sequenced was PBMCs, mostly from graft donor cells, taken 360 days after TCRalphabeta/CD19-depleted stem cell transplant. The sequence derives from a male patient aged 2-9 years who had a stem cell transplant for acute lymphoblastic leukemia, so the T cells may come from the graft donor. CDR3: CASRKIRGSTDTQYF. Written as DNA, the CDR3 is TGTGCCAGCAGAAAAATCAGGGGTAGCACAGATACGCAGTATTTT. Supplemented by reference TRBV2 and TRBJ2-3, the full variable domain reads EPEVTQTPSHQVTQMGQEVILRCVPISNHLYFYWYRQILGQKVEFLVSFYNNEISEKSEIFDDQFSVERPDGSNFTLKIRSTKLEDSAMYFCASRKIRGSTDTQYFGPGTRLTVL.